One and the same sample provided the 3 T cell receptor beta chains below, sequenced in a study of graft-versus-host responses after intestinal transplantation. These receptors' antigens are unknown. Profiled with immunoSEQ multiplex PCR; TCRdb holds only in-frame clones, not every one. The sample contains some 93,000 clones, 90% to 95% of which appear only once. The material was unstimulated CD8+ T cells sorted from spleen or lymph node cells, obtained before intestinal transplant. All receptors come from a human donor who received an intestinal transplant.

The gene calls are TRBV2 and TRBJ1-2; maybe TRBD1 (6 bases). CDR1 is SNHLY, CDR2 FYNNEI, per germline. V lost 6 bases and J 0 bases, leaving 11 bases between the germline ends. This CDR3 spans 14 amino acids. The CDR3 loop reads CASRVQGTNYGYTF. The CDR3 coding sequence is TGTGCCAGCAGGGTACAGGGTACTAACTATGGCTACACCTTC.

V gene TRBV4-3 combines with J gene TRBJ1-2, with D possibly matching TRBD1 (5 bases). The length of the CDR3 is 15 residues. The V end lost 1 base, the J end lost 4 bases, and 13 bases lay between the germline ends. Germline assignment: CDR1 LGHNA and CDR2 YSLEER. The DNA of the CDR3 is TGCGCCAGCAGCCAAGTAATCGGGGACTTCTATGGCTACACCTTC. This translates into CASSQVIGDFYGYTF.

The gene calls are TRBV4-1 and TRBJ2-1; 12 nucleotides agree with TRBD2. The ends lost 1 base at V and 0 bases at J; junction bases unmatched: 1. The CDR3 sequence is 17 residues long. Germline V gene sequence: CDR1 MGHRA, CDR2 YSYEKL. The CDR3 is CASSQGTSGTSYNEQFF. The CDR3 DNA reads as TGCGCCAGCAGCCAAGGGACTAGCGGGACCTCCTACAATGAGCAGTTCTTC.